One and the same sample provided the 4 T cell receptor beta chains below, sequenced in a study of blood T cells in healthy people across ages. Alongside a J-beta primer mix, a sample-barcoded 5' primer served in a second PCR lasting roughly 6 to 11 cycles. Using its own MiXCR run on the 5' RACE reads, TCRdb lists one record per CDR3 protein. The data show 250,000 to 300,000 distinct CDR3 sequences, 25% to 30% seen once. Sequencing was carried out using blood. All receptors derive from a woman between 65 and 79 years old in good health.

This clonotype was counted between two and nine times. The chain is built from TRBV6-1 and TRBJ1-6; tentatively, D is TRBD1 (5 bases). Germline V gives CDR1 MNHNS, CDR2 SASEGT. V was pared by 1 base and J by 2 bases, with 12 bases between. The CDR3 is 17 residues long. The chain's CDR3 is CASSEGQGRTYNSPLHF. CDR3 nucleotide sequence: TGTGCCAGCAGTGAAGGGCAGGGTAGAACCTATAATTCACCCCTCCACTTT.

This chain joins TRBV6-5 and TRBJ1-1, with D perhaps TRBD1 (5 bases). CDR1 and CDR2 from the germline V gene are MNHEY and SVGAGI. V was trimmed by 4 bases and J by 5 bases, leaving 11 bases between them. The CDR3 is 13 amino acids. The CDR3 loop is CASSSRVGTEAFF. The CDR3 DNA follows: TGTGCCAGCAGTTCCAGGGTAGGAACTGAAGCTTTCTTT.

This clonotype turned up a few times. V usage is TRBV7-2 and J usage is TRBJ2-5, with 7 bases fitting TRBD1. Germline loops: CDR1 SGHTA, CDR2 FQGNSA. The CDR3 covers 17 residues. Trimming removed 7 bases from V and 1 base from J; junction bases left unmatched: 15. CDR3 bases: TGTGCCAGCAAGTTTGGAGTGACAGGGCGAGCCCAAGAGACCCAGTACTTC. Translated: CASKFGVTGRAQETQYF. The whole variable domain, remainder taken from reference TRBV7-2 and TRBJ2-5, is GAGVSQSPSNKVTEKGKDVELRCDPISGHTALYWYRQSLGQGLEFLIYFQGNSAPDKSGLPSDRFSAERTGGSVSTLTIQRTQQEDSAVYLCASKFGVTGRAQETQYFGPGTRLLVL.

DNA for the CDR3: TGTGCCAGCAGTTTGATCCCCGCTGGGTATGGCTACACCTTC. This gives the protein CASSLIPAGYGYTF. The V gene is TRBV28, the J gene TRBJ1-2; no clear D gene. Trimming cost V 3 bases and J 5 bases, with 13 bases left between them. The CDR3 consists of 14 residues. The germline V gene encodes CDR1 MDHEN and CDR2 SYDVKM.